The 16 T cell receptor beta chains reported below all come from one sample, sequenced in a study of blood T cell repertoires in COVID-19. Libraries were prepared by immunoSEQ multiplex PCR; TCRdb keeps only in-frame clonotypes and omits some of them. This table has 300,000 to 350,000 clones, around nine tenths appearing once. The specimen sequenced was PBMCs or T cells enriched from blood (not recorded which). The receptors shown here come from a woman aged 25-40 years who had been exposed to COVID-19.

This sequence joins TRBV5-6 and TRBJ2-5; D not certain. The CDR3 contains 15 residues. Trimming pared 6 bases from V and 9 bases from J, leaving 24 bases between. The germline V gene encodes CDR1 SGHDT and CDR2 YYEEEE. The CDR3, as DNA: TGTGCCAGCACCTCCGTGGAGTACCTCCGTAGGTCCCAGTACTTC. The encoded protein is CASTSVEYLRRSQYF.

The table lists this clone with a few counts. CDR3 bases: TGTGCCAGCAGCGCCGCCGAGGGACTAGCGGGAGGAGAGACCCAGTACTTC. This translates into CASSAAEGLAGGETQYF. V and J are TRBV11-2 and TRBJ2-5, with 15 bases that match TRBD2. The V and J ends lost 5 bases and 4 bases, in that order; junction bases with no gene match: 8. CDR3 length: 17 residues. CDR1 SGHAT and CDR2 FQNNGV come from the germline V gene.

The chain links TRBV29-1 to TRBJ1-2; 7 bases agree with TRBD1. CDR3 length equals 12 residues. The V segment lost 7 bases and the J segment 4 bases; nucleotides outside the gene matches: 6. Per the germline V gene, CDR1 is SQVTM and CDR2 is ANQGSEA. This CDR3 is CSAQDRFYGYTF. DNA of the CDR3: TGCAGCGCCCAGGACAGGTTCTATGGCTACACCTTC.

The rearrangement links TRBV7-9 to TRBJ2-3, with D maybe TRBD1 (5 bases). Trimming removed 6 bases at V and 5 bases at J, with 9 bases between. This CDR3 spans 12 amino acids. The germline CDR1 and CDR2 sequences are SEHNR and FQNEAQ (reference sequence). CDR3 region: CASRDDRDTQYF. The CDR3 nucleotides are TGTGCCAGCAGAGACGACAGAGATACGCAGTATTTT.

V usage is TRBV7-8 and J usage is TRBJ1-4; D is ambiguous. The germline gives CDR1 SGHVS, CDR2 FQNEAQ. V was cut by 5 bases and J by 5 bases, with 12 bases left in between. The CDR3 runs 14 residues. The CDR3 loop reads CASSPPPSNEKLFF. The CDR3 DNA is TGTGCCAGCAGCCCGCCCCCAAGCAATGAAAAACTGTTTTTT.

The chain links TRBV3-1 (or the pseudogene TRBV3-2) to TRBJ2-1; perhaps TRBD1 as D (6 bases). Germline V gives CDR1 LGHDT, CDR2 YNNKEL (reference sequence). This CDR3 is 16 amino acids long. Trimming left V 3 bases short and J 9 bases short, with 21 bases between. For the CDR3, the DNA is TGTGCCAGCAGCCAGAGGGGGTCCCTGGGGTTTTTTGAGCAGTTCTTC. Translated: CASSQRGSLGFFEQFF.

The rearrangement uses TRBV6-5 and TRBJ2-3; 9 bases map to TRBD2. Germline loops: CDR1 MNHEY, CDR2 SVGAGI. Trimming cost V 5 bases and J 2 bases; bases outside gene matches: 5. The CDR3 totals 15 residues. The CDR3: CASSPLAGTTDTQYF. The CDR3 bases are TGTGCCAGCAGTCCTCTAGCGGGGACCACAGATACGCAGTATTTT.

The chain is built from TRBV6-5 and TRBJ2-7, with D tentatively TRBD1 (6 bases). V gave up 4 bases and J gave up 5 bases, with 18 bases separating them. Germline values: CDR1 MNHEY, CDR2 SVGAGI. This CDR3 has 15 residues. CDR3 protein: CASSLPGTQRNEQYF. The CDR3, as DNA: TGTGCCAGCAGTTTACCCGGGACACAGAGGAACGAGCAGTACTTC.

This clone occurred once. This chain uses TRBV28 with TRBJ2-7; a possible D gene is TRBD2 (6 bases). Trimming pared 3 bases from V and 2 bases from J, leaving 14 bases between. The CDR3 length is 15 residues. Germline lookup yields CDR1 MDHEN and CDR2 SYDVKM. CDR3 loop: CASSFIGGMAYEQYF. Here the CDR3 DNA reads TGTGCCAGCAGTTTTATCGGGGGAATGGCCTACGAGCAGTACTTC.

This clone occurred a few times. The chain combines TRBV27 with TRBJ1-3, with D perhaps TRBD1 (6 bases). The CDR3 has 15 amino acids. The V end was cut by 0 bases, the J end by 9 bases, with 15 bases between. CDR1 is MNHEY, CDR2 SMNVEV, per germline (reference sequence). In DNA form, the CDR3 reads TGTGCCAGCAGTTTATCGGGGGCTCCACCGGGCACCATATATTTT. Amino acid sequence: CASSLSGAPPGTIYF.

The gene calls are TRBV11-1 and TRBJ2-1; tentatively, D is TRBD1 (5 bases). Trimming removed 2 bases from V and 8 bases from J, with 13 bases in between. The CDR3 contains 14 residues. Germline CDR1 SGHAT, CDR2 FQDESV (reference sequence). The CDR3 reads CASSLPARGHEQFF. As DNA, the CDR3 is TGTGCCAGCAGCTTACCCGCAAGGGGTCATGAGCAGTTCTTC.

The chain combines TRBV5-4 with TRBJ2-7, with a tentative D call TRBD1 (6 bases). Trimming cost V 4 bases and J 3 bases, with 14 bases left between them. This CDR3 region has 14 residues. Germline-derived CDR1 and CDR2 are SGHNT and YYREEE (reference sequence). The CDR3 DNA follows: TGTGCCAGCAGCCTCACAGGGTTGGGCTACGAGCAGTACTTC. As protein: CASSLTGLGYEQYF.

There are a few counts of this clone. V and J are TRBV6-5 and TRBJ1-2; 7 nucleotides line up with TRBD1. Germline CDR1 reads MNHEY; CDR2 reads SVGAGI. The length of the CDR3 is 13 residues. J was trimmed by 6 bases and V by 7 bases; bases with no gene match: 8. Here the CDR3 DNA reads TGTGCCAGCACCCCCGACAGGGATCATGGCTACACCTTC. Residues: CASTPDRDHGYTF.

The rearrangement uses TRBV10-1 and TRBJ2-3; a possible D gene is TRBD2 (6 bases). V lost 3 bases and J lost 2, with 12 bases in between. Germline CDR1 is WNHNN and CDR2 is SYGVQD (reference sequence). The CDR3 has 15 amino acids. As DNA, the CDR3 is TGCGCCAGCAGTGAAGGTAGCGGAGACACAGATACGCAGTATTTT. Encoded protein: CASSEGSGDTDTQYF.

This chain links TRBV11-2 with TRBJ1-2, with TRBD1 matching over 8 bases. This CDR3 spans 13 amino acids. V dropped 6 bases and J dropped 4; count of bases not matched to a gene: 4. In germline, CDR1 is SGHAT, CDR2 FQNNGV. The CDR3 DNA reads TGTGCCAGCAGTTTGGACAGGGCCTATGGCTACACCTTC. Its protein is CASSLDRAYGYTF.

This clone has more than one count but fewer than ten. The chain carries TRBV11-2 and TRBJ2-7; D ambiguous. V lost 1 base and J lost 0, with 4 bases in between. The germline V gene encodes CDR1 SGHAT and CDR2 FQNNGV. CDR3 length equals 13 residues. The CDR3 region has the DNA TGTGCCAGCAGCTTAGGCAGCTCCTACGAGCAGTACTTC. This encodes CASSLGSSYEQYF.